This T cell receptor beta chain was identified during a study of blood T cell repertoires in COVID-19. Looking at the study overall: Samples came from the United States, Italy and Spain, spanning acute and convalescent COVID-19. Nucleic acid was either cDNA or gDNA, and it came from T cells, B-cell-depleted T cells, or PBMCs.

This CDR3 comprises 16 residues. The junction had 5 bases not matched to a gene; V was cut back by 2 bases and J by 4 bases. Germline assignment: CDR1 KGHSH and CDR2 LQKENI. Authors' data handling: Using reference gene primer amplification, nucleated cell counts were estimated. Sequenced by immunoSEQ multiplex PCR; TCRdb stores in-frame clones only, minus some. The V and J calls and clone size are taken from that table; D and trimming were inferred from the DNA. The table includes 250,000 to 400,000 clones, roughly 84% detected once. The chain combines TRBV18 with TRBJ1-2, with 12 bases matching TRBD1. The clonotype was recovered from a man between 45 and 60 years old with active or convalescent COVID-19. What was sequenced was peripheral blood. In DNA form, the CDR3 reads TGTGCCAGCTCACCAGGGACAGGGGGCGACTTCTATGGCTACACCTTC. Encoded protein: CASSPGTGGDFYGYTF.